Listed below are T cell receptor beta chains from one sample, sequenced in a study of cytomegalovirus exposure and HLA in healthy donors. TCRdb's copy holds only in-frame clones and misses some; the assay was immunoSEQ multiplex PCR. Of 110,000 or so clones listed, over 8.5% are singletons. Sequences were obtained from PBMCs. The origin of the receptors is a woman aged 40 to 50 in good health and CMV-seropositive. Both conserved end residues are part of each CDR3. The D gene is left open where the match is weak. Clone size appears in some rows only: once, few, many, or a class for an expanded clone.

D gene	J gene	clone size	V gene	CDR3 protein	CDR3 DNA
NA	TRBJ2-3	few	TRBV7-9	CASSSQSTDTQYF	TGTGCCAGCAGCTCCCAGAGCACAGATACGCAGTATTTT
TRBD1	TRBJ1-2	many	TRBV7-9	CASSLSGQGESYGYTF	TGTGCCAGCAGCTTATCAGGACAGGGCGAGAGCTATGGCTACACCTTC
NA	TRBJ2-7	NA	TRBV15	CATSRDRGYEQYF	TGTGCCACCAGCAGAGATAGGGGATACGAGCAGTACTTC
TRBD2	TRBJ2-3	few	TRBV11-2	CASSFFSGGYTDTQYF	TGTGCCAGCAGCTTCTTTAGCGGGGGCTACACAGATACGCAGTATTTT
TRBD2	TRBJ2-7	NA	TRBV7-2	CASSLFRAGGPEGEQYF	TGTGCCAGCAGCTTATTCAGAGCGGGGGGGCCAGAAGGCGAGCAGTACTTC
NA	TRBJ2-7	NA	TRBV30	CAWSVPGTYEQYF	TGTGCCTGGAGTGTACCCGGGACCTACGAGCAGTACTTC
TRBD1	TRBJ1-1	NA	TRBV19	CASSTRDRRWANTEAFF	TGTGCCAGTAGTACCCGGGACAGGAGGTGGGCTAACACTGAAGCTTTCTTT
NA	TRBJ2-7	few	TRBV28	CASSLDTPYEQYF	TGTGCCAGCAGTTTGGACACCCCCTACGAGCAGTACTTC
NA	TRBJ2-7	few	TRBV9	CASSVAGVKGEQYF	TGTGCCAGCAGCGTAGCCGGGGTTAAAGGCGAGCAGTACTTC
TRBD1	TRBJ1-1	few	TRBV5-1	CASAGQGGVRGEAFF	TGCGCCAGCGCCGGACAGGGAGGGGTTCGGGGTGAAGCTTTCTTT
NA	TRBJ2-5	NA	TRBV20-1	CSASTEETQYF	TGCAGTGCTAGCACGGAAGAGACCCAGTACTTC
TRBD1	TRBJ2-1	few	TRBV19	CASSIAGQGSREQFF	TGTGCCAGTAGTATAGCGGGACAGGGGTCTCGTGAGCAGTTCTTC
TRBD2	TRBJ2-3	NA	TRBV5-1	CASSLTSFGGGRTDTQYF	TGCGCCAGCAGCTTGACATCATTCGGCGGGGGACGCACAGATACGCAGTATTTT
NA	TRBJ1-2	few	TRBV28	CASETGGNYGYTF	TGTGCCAGCGAAACCGGGGGTAACTATGGCTACACCTTC
NA	TRBJ2-6	few	TRBV7-9	CASSFVPGANVLTF	TGTGCCAGCAGCTTCGTCCCGGGGGCCAACGTCCTGACTTTC
NA	TRBJ2-7	NA	TRBV6-5	CASRSAYSYEQYF	TGTGCCAGCAGGAGCGCCTACTCCTACGAGCAGTACTTC
NA	TRBJ2-7	few	TRBV5-6	CASSDRKSSYEQYF	TGTGCCAGCAGCGACAGGAAGAGCTCCTACGAGCAGTACTTC
TRBD2	TRBJ2-5	NA	TRBV10-3	CAISEGGLAGQETQYF	TGTGCCATCAGTGAGGGTGGACTAGCGGGACAAGAGACCCAGTACTTC
TRBD1	TRBJ1-4	few	TRBV7-2	CASSWGQGSTNEKLFF	TGTGCCAGCAGCTGGGGACAGGGGAGCACTAATGAAAAACTGTTTTTT
TRBD2	TRBJ2-7	few	TRBV7-6	CASSPLEGLAGTHEQYF	TGTGCCAGCAGCCCCCTGGAGGGCCTAGCGGGGACCCACGAGCAGTACTTC
NA	TRBJ1-4	NA	TRBV5-8	CASSLMREKLFF	TGTGCCAGCAGCTTGATGAGAGAAAAACTGTTTTTT
TRBD1	TRBJ1-2	few	TRBV19	CASRGTAAGYTF	TGTGCCAGTAGAGGGACAGCGGCTGGCTACACCTTC
TRBD1	TRBJ2-7	NA	TRBV5-4	CASSRNDRGPNEQYF	TGTGCCAGCAGCCGAAATGACAGGGGACCGAACGAGCAGTACTTC
TRBD1	TRBJ1-4	NA	TRBV2	CASSRDRGNEKLFF	TGTGCCAGCAGTCGGGACAGGGGTAATGAAAAACTGTTTTTT
NA	TRBJ1-1	NA	TRBV7-9	CASSLMTGRAFF	TGTGCCAGCAGCCTGATGACAGGAAGGGCTTTCTTT
TRBD1	TRBJ2-5	NA	TRBV10-1	CARTDRDRVGETQYF	TGCGCCAGAACTGACCGGGACAGGGTCGGTGAGACCCAGTACTTC
NA	TRBJ2-6	few	TRBV10-2	CASSESAGTGANVLTF	TGCGCCAGCAGTGAGAGTGCGGGGACTGGGGCCAACGTCCTGACTTTC
TRBD1	TRBJ1-2	NA	TRBV28	CASSPPGTDYGYTF	TGTGCCAGCAGTCCACCCGGGACAGACTATGGCTACACCTTC
TRBD1	TRBJ2-1	few	TRBV5-1	CATTRGTGRGNEQFF	TGCGCCACCACCAGGGGGACAGGGAGGGGCAATGAGCAGTTCTTC
TRBD1	TRBJ1-5	few	TRBV6-6	CASSYTGEYSNQPQHF	TGTGCCAGCAGTTACACAGGGGAGTATAGCAATCAGCCCCAGCATTTT
TRBD1	TRBJ2-1	few	TRBV7-9	CASSSPGQYNEQFF	TGTGCCAGCAGCTCCCCGGGACAGTACAATGAGCAGTTCTTC
NA	TRBJ1-3	few	TRBV19	CASSESTKAIYF	TGTGCCAGTAGTGAGTCGACAAAGGCCATATATTTT
TRBD1	TRBJ2-7	NA	TRBV2	CASSQGAYEQYF	TGTGCCAGCAGTCAGGGGGCCTACGAGCAGTACTTC
TRBD1	TRBJ1-6	few	TRBV6-6	CASSYRQGNSPLHF	TGTGCCAGCAGTTACCGACAGGGAAATTCACCCCTCCACTTT
TRBD1	TRBJ2-7	few	TRBV7-8	CASSRQGYEQYF	TGTGCCAGCAGCCGACAGGGCTACGAGCAGTACTTC
NA	TRBJ2-1	few	TRBV7-9	CASSYPGVYNEQFF	TGTGCCAGCAGCTATCCGGGGGTCTACAATGAGCAGTTCTTC
NA	TRBJ2-7	NA	TRBV6-1	CASSELVGAGPYEQYF	TGTGCCAGCAGTGAATTGGTAGGGGCCGGCCCATACGAGCAGTACTTC
NA	TRBJ1-1	few	TRBV5-1	CASSTGGLYTEAFF	TGCGCCAGCAGCACCGGAGGCCTTTACACTGAAGCTTTCTTT
NA	TRBJ2-1	NA	TRBV5-1	CASSLEDSFYNEQFF	TGCGCCAGCAGCTTGGAGGACTCTTTCTACAATGAGCAGTTCTTC
NA	TRBJ1-1	NA	TRBV25-1	CASSGPGQTNTEAFF	TGTGCCAGCAGTGGACCGGGACAAACGAACACTGAAGCTTTCTTT
NA	TRBJ2-7	few	TRBV28	CASSRGRPPYEQYF	TGTGCCAGCAGCCGGGGTAGGCCCCCCTACGAGCAGTACTTC
TRBD1	TRBJ1-6	few	TRBV7-2	CASSLALVATGAGSPLHF	TGTGCCAGCAGCTTGGCCCTGGTGGCGACAGGGGCTGGATCACCCCTCCACTTT
NA	TRBJ2-7	few	TRBV5-1	CASSFFGFWDEQYF	TGCGCCAGCAGCTTTTTCGGGTTCTGGGACGAGCAGTACTTC
TRBD1	TRBJ1-5	NA	TRBV6-1	CASSGQGGQPQHF	TGTGCCAGCAGTGGACAGGGTGGTCAGCCCCAGCATTTT
NA	TRBJ1-2	NA	TRBV6-5	CASSYSGSFYGYTF	TGTGCCAGCAGTTACTCGGGCAGCTTCTATGGCTACACCTTC
NA	TRBJ2-3	NA	TRBV7-3	CASSPRTRTGRGVTDTQYF	TGTGCCAGCAGCCCCCGAACTCGGACAGGGAGGGGGGTCACAGATACGCAGTATTTT
NA	TRBJ1-6	NA	TRBV28	CASSEKSLYNSPLHF	TGTGCCAGCAGTGAGAAGAGCCTCTATAATTCACCCCTCCACTTT
NA	TRBJ2-1	few	TRBV15	CATSRDPLRGNEQFF	TGTGCCACCAGCAGAGATCCCCTGAGGGGGAATGAGCAGTTCTTC
TRBD1	TRBJ1-4	NA	TRBV19	CASGTGGRRKLFF	TGTGCCAGTGGGACAGGGGGAAGGAGAAAACTGTTTTTT
NA	TRBJ1-1	few	TRBV1	CTRLTPVQGPTEAFF	TGCACCAGGCTGACCCCGGTACAGGGTCCCACTGAAGCTTTCTTT
NA	TRBJ2-7	NA	TRBV5-4	CASSLTGDREQYF	TGTGCCAGCAGCTTGACGGGGGACCGCGAGCAGTACTTC
TRBD1	TRBJ2-3	NA	TRBV28	CASSLGPGQSDTQYF	TGTGCCAGCAGTTTAGGACCGGGACAGTCGGATACGCAGTATTTT
TRBD1	TRBJ2-4	NA	TRBV2	CASSEVPGQGRGAKNIQYF	TGTGCCAGCAGTGAAGTCCCGGGACAGGGACGTGGAGCCAAAAACATTCAGTACTTC